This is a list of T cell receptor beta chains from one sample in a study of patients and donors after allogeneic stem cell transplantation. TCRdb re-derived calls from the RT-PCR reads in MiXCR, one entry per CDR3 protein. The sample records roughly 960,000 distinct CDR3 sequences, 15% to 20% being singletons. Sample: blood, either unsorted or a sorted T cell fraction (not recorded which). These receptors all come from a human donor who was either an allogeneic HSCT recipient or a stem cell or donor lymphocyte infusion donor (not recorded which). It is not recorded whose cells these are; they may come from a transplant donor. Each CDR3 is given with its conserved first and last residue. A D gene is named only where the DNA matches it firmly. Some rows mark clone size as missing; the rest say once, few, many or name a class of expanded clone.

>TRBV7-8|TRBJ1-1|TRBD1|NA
CASSLEGQGRTEAFF
TGTGCCAGCAGCTTAGAGGGACAGGGGCGCACTGAAGCTTTCTTT
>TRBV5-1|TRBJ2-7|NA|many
CASSFDRSYEQYF
TGTGCCAGCAGCTTCGACAGATCCTACGAGCAGTACTTC
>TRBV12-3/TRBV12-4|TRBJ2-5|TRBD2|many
CASSISLAGGLETQYF
TGTGCCAGCAGTATCTCACTAGCGGGGGGGCTTGAGACCCAGTACTTC
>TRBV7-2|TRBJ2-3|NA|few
CASTPRAADTQYF
TGTGCCAGCACCCCCCGTGCGGCGGATACGCAGTATTTT
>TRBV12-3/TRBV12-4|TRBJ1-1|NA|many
CASSSQGLNTEAFF
TGTGCCAGCAGTTCACAGGGATTGAACACTGAAGCTTTCTTT
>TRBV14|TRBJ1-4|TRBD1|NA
CASSHLTGSINEKLFF
TGTGCCAGCAGCCACCTGACAGGGTCAATTAATGAAAAACTGTTTTTT
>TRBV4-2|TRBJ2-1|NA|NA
CASSLRHGVSSYNEQFF
TGTGCCAGCAGCCTTCGCCACGGGGTTAGCTCCTACAATGAGCAGTTCTTC
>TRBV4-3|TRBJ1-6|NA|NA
CASSQGQGKAPLHF
TGCGCCAGCAGCCAAGGGCAGGGTAAAGCACCCCTCCACTTT
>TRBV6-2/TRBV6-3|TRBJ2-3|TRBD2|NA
CASSYSQASGADTQYF
TGTGCCAGCAGTTACTCGCAAGCTAGCGGGGCAGATACGCAGTATTTT
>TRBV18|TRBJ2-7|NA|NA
CASSSTGSSSYEQYF
TGTGCCAGCTCATCAACAGGTTCCAGCTCCTACGAGCAGTACTTC
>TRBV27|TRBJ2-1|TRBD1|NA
CASRPGGAYNEQFF
TGTGCCAGCAGACCAGGGGGCGCGTACAATGAGCAGTTCTTC
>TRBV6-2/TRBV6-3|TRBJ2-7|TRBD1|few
CASSPPGTGGEQYF
TGTGCCAGCAGTCCCCCCGGGACAGGGGGCGAGCAGTACTTC
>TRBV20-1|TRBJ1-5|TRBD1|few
CSGTTSGTVNQPQHF
TGCAGTGGTACAACCTCCGGGACAGTCAATCAGCCCCAGCATTTT
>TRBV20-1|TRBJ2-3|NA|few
CGRQRGPTDTQYF
TGTGGTCGGCAACGGGGACCCACAGATACGCAGTATTTT
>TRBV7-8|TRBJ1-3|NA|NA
CASSSRGSAGNTIYF
TGTGCCAGCAGCTCTAGGGGTTCTGCTGGAAACACCATATATTTT
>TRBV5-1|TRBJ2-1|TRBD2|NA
CASSLDPTGGSYNEQFF
TGCGCCAGCAGCCTAGACCCCACGGGAGGGTCCTACAATGAGCAGTTCTTC
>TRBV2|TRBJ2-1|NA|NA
CATYEGEQFF
TGTGCCACCTACGAGGGGGAGCAGTTCTTC
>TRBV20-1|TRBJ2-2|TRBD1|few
CSASRTGTGELFF
TGCAGTGCTTCCAGGACAGGGACCGGGGAGCTGTTTTTT
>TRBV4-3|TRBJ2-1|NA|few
CASSQSTREFEYNEQFF
TGCGCCAGCAGCCAAAGCACCAGGGAGTTCGAATACAATGAGCAGTTCTTC
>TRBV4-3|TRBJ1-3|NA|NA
CASSQDDSPAGNTIYF
TGCGCCAGCAGCCAAGACGACTCCCCCGCTGGAAACACCATATATTTT
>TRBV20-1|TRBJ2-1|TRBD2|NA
CSARERERPGNEQFF
TGCAGTGCTAGGGAGCGGGAGCGGCCTGGGAATGAGCAGTTCTTC
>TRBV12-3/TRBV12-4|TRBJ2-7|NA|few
CASLRGSGYEQYF
TGTGCCAGCCTTCGAGGTAGCGGATACGAGCAGTACTTC
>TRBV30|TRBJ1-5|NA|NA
CAWSVEGVQPQHF
TGTGCCTGGAGTGTAGAGGGGGTTCAGCCCCAGCATTTT
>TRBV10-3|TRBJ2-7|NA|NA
CATNGAEAYEQYF
TGTGCCACAAATGGGGCGGAGGCCTACGAGCAGTACTTC
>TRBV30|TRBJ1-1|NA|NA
CAWSVGTGSFSAFF
TGTGCCTGGAGTGTGGGCACAGGGTCGTTTTCGGCTTTCTTT
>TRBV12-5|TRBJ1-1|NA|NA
CASGLLEGNTEAFF
TGTGCTAGTGGCTTGCTAGAGGGGAACACTGAAGCTTTCTTT
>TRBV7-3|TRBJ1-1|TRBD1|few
CASSREQGWATEAFF
TGTGCCAGCAGCCGAGAACAGGGGTGGGCCACTGAAGCTTTCTTT
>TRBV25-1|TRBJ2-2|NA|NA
CASSEYVWRGTNTGELFF
TGTGCCAGCAGTGAATATGTCTGGCGGGGAACGAACACCGGGGAGCTGTTTTTT
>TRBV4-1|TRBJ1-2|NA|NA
CASSHALGGNYGYTF
TGCGCCAGCAGCCACGCCCTTGGGGGTAACTATGGCTACACCTTC
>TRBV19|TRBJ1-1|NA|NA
CAVKGEVGNTEAFF
TGTGCCGTGAAGGGAGAAGTAGGGAACACTGAAGCTTTCTTT
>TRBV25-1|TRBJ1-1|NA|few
CASSEYYGTEAFF
TGTGCCAGCAGTGAATATTACGGAACTGAAGCTTTCTTT
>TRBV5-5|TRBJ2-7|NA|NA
CASISTLLGVEYEQYF
TGTGCCAGCATCTCGACGTTGCTGGGAGTAGAGTACGAGCAGTACTTC
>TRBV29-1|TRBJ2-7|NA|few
CSVVGMYEQYF
TGCAGCGTGGTAGGGATGTACGAGCAGTACTTC
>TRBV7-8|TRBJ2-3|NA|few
CASSRVFGTDTQYF
TGTGCCAGCAGCCGGGTATTTGGCACAGATACGCAGTATTTT
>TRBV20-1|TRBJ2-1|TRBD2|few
CSARWAGGSNEQFF
TGCAGTGCTAGATGGGCGGGAGGGTCAAATGAGCAGTTCTTC
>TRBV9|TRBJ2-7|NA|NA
CASSAQKDLPTYEQYF
TGTGCCAGCAGCGCACAAAAGGACTTACCAACCTACGAGCAGTACTTC
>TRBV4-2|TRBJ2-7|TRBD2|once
CASSQADRGSEPYEQYF
TGTGCCAGCAGCCAAGCGGATCGCGGGAGCGAACCCTACGAGCAGTACTTC
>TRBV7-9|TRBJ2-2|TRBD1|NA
CASSLATGTGSTGELFF
TGTGCCAGCAGCTTAGCAACCGGGACAGGGAGTACCGGGGAGCTGTTTTTT
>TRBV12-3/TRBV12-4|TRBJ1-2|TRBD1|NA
CASSLGKGAGNYGYTF
TGTGCCAGCAGTTTAGGAAAGGGGGCGGGTAACTATGGCTACACCTTC
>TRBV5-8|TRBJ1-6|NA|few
CASSLGVSGSPLHF
TGTGCCAGCAGCTTGGGAGTATCGGGTTCACCCCTCCACTTT
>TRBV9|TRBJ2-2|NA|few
CASSVVLGLNTGELFF
TGTGCCAGCAGCGTAGTATTGGGGCTTAACACCGGGGAGCTGTTTTTT
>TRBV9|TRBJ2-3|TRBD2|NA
CASSVEAGGRIGTQYF
TGTGCCAGCAGCGTAGAAGCGGGGGGGCGCATAGGTACGCAGTATTTT
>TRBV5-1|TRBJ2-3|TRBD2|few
CASSSREAGGIDTQYF
TGCGCCAGCAGCTCCCGTGAAGCGGGGGGGATAGATACGCAGTATTTT
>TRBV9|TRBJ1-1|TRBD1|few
CASSVGTGVMNTEAFF
TGTGCCAGCAGCGTAGGGACAGGGGTTATGAACACTGAAGCTTTCTTT
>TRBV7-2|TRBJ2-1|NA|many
CASSSARHNEQFF
TGTGCCAGCAGCTCGGCCAGGCACAATGAGCAGTTCTTC
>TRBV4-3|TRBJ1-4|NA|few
CASSQDSRTREKLFF
TGCGCCAGCAGCCAAGATTCCCGAACTAGAGAAAAACTGTTTTTT
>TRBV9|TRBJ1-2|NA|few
CASSGPGASGYTF
TGTGCCAGCAGCGGGCCAGGGGCGAGCGGCTACACCTTC
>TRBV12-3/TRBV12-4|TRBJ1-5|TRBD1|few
CASSWTGGPYSNQPQHF
TGTGCCAGCAGTTGGACAGGGGGCCCGTATAGCAATCAGCCCCAGCATTTT
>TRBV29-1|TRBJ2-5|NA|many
CSVVRGQGTQYF
TGCAGCGTTGTGCGGGGACAAGGGACCCAGTACTTC
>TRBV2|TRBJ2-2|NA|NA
CASSEARGVGELFF
TGTGCCAGCAGTGAAGCGAGGGGAGTCGGGGAGCTGTTTTTT
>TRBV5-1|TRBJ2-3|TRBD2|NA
CASSIATSGRRGTQYF
TGCGCCAGCAGCATAGCGACTAGCGGGAGAAGGGGTACGCAGTATTTT
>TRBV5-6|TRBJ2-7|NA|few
CASSIGQTYEQYF
TGTGCCAGCAGCATAGGACAGACCTACGAGCAGTACTTC
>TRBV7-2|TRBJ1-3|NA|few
CASSLASHTARVGNTIYF
TGTGCCAGCAGCTTAGCGTCCCACACCGCAAGGGTTGGAAACACCATATATTTT
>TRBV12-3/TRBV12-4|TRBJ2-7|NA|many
CASSFDGPYEQYF
TGTGCCAGCAGTTTCGACGGCCCCTACGAGCAGTACTTC
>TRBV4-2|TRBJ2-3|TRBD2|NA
CASSQDRNGGVRTTQYF
TGTGCCAGCAGCCAAGATAGGAACGGGGGGGTCAGGACCACGCAGTATTTT
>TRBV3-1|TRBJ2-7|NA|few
CASSQDGRTSYEQYF
TGTGCCAGCAGCCAAGATGGAAGGACTTCCTACGAGCAGTACTTC
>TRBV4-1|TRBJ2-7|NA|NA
CASSQETGTQYF
TGCGCCAGCAGCCAAGAGACTGGGACACAGTACTTC
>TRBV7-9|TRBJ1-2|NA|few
CASSLVQIANYGYTF
TGTGCCAGCAGCTTAGTCCAGATAGCTAACTATGGCTACACCTTC
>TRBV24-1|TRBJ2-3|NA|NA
CATSVRTTFTDTQYF
TGTGCCACCAGTGTTCGGACGACCTTTACAGATACGCAGTATTTT